The rows below give T cell receptor beta chains drawn from one sample of a study of vaccination and CD4 T cells after COVID-19. MiXCR, run by TCRdb on the PCR reads, gives a single entry per CDR3 protein. The sample lists approximately 20,000 distinct CDR3 sequences, approximately 59% occurring once. The material sequenced was CD4+ T cells from blood, taken before SARS-CoV-2 vaccination. The receptor source for this set is a human donor who had recovered from COVID-19. Both conserved end residues are trimmed from each CDR3. Each record gives: V gene, CDR3 protein.

V: TRBV19; CDR3: ASSSGSPLH
V: TRBV20-1; CDR3: SASGKGGGSYEQY
V: TRBV7-9; CDR3: ASSKTGEYEAF
V: TRBV30; CDR3: AWSLQGLDTQY
V: TRBV12-3/TRBV12-4; CDR3: ASTRRGGETQY
V: TRBV11-3; CDR3: ASSLGYGRENTGELF
V: TRBV7-2; CDR3: ASSLAGRNTEAF
V: TRBV20-1; CDR3: SAEETQY
V: TRBV7-8; CDR3: ASSLMRQGGRMNTEAF
V: TRBV20-1; CDR3: SARELGGLPSSYNEQF
V: TRBV6-1; CDR3: ASSPRDSWGYT
V: TRBV24-1; CDR3: ATSGGRVSAQH
V: TRBV7-9; CDR3: ASSYWGQGFDEQF
V: TRBV18; CDR3: ASSASGHQPQH
V: TRBV7-9; CDR3: ASSLVGSGYGYT
V: TRBV28; CDR3: APSRELF
V: TRBV10-3; CDR3: AISESGLREKLF
V: TRBV20-1; CDR3: SARDRYNQPQH
V: TRBV5-1; CDR3: ASSFTGLAGQETQY
V: TRBV27; CDR3: ASSPRTTRSTDTQY
V: TRBV9; CDR3: ASGGSADTQY
V: TRBV20-1; CDR3: SAQPGQGDSPLH
V: TRBV20-1; CDR3: SPGLAGHNEQF
V: TRBV2; CDR3: ASSEEVTGTAGFNTEAF
V: TRBV6-1; CDR3: ASSEWDRGGYT
V: TRBV4-2; CDR3: ASSQTATGGNQPQH
V: TRBV19; CDR3: ASSADFTDTQY
V: TRBV25-1; CDR3: ASSFWGTEAF
V: TRBV27; CDR3: ASSFSLAGDTQY
V: TRBV5-1; CDR3: ASSLDGASQETQY
V: TRBV20-1; CDR3: SARDYRANTGELF
V: TRBV6-1; CDR3: ASTKGTHNYGYT
V: TRBV28; CDR3: ASRDTLNTEAF
V: TRBV10-3; CDR3: AISPTGDPRETQY
V: TRBV7-9; CDR3: ASSFGLAAYEQY
V: TRBV2; CDR3: ASKGVNLETQY
V: TRBV6-1; CDR3: ASSSDWGEETQY